The 30 T cell receptor beta chains below come from one sample, sequenced in a study of CXCR3-negative and CXCR3-positive naive CD8 T cells. Each TRB cDNA library was prepared by 5' RACE (with UMI labels). Each CDR3 protein gets one entry in TCRdb, which reprocessed the 5' RACE reads and gives no DNA. The sample totals over 100,000 distinct CDR3 sequences. Sequenced material: naive CXCR3- CD8+ T cells from blood. The subset: CD45RO-CCR7+CD27+CD95- naive CD8+ T cells lacking CXCR3 (TNR3-). Every receptor here comes from a human donor in good health. Some clones in this sample may be carry-over from other donors' samples.

V gene TRBV15 combines with J gene TRBJ1-2; TCRdb lists TRBD1, though no DNA is available to test this call. The CDR3 extends over 18 amino acids. Germline lookup yields CDR1 LNHNV and CDR2 YYDKDF (reference sequence). CDR3 sequence: CATSRALGQGGKNYGYTF.

The chain is built from TRBV28 and TRBJ2-2; TCRdb calls TRBD1, which cannot be checked without DNA. The germline gives CDR1 MDHEN, CDR2 SYDVKM. This CDR3 spans 15 amino acids. CDR3: CASSLWQGNTGELFF.

CDR3 loop: CASSGWGSSTGELFF. This rearrangement joins TRBV19 to TRBJ2-2. The CDR3 totals 15 residues. CDR1 and CDR2 from the germline V gene are LNHDA and SQIVND (reference sequence).

This chain uses TRBV5-1 with TRBJ2-5; with no DNA, the TCRdb D assignment of TRBD2 cannot be verified. The germline gives CDR1 SGHRS, CDR2 YFSETQ. The CDR3 extends over 15 amino acids. CDR3 sequence: CASSLDGGPMETQYF.

The chain combines TRBV4-2 with TRBJ2-1. CDR1 LGHNA and CDR2 YNFKEQ come from the germline V gene. The CDR3 contains 16 residues. The CDR3 loop reads CASSQALATRNNEQFF.

V gene TRBV11-3 combines with J gene TRBJ2-5; TCRdb's D call, TRBD1, is unchecked because there is no DNA. This CDR3 region has 13 residues. Germline V gene lookup returns CDR1 SGHNT and CDR2 YENEEA. CDR3 loop: CASSSDRGETQDF.

CDR3: CASSVGGGSSAYEQYF. This sequence joins TRBV9 and TRBJ2-7; the D call of TRBD2 rests on TCRdb alone, since no DNA is present to check it. The CDR3 loop spans 16 amino acids. CDR1 is SGDLS, CDR2 YYNGEE, per germline.

This chain links TRBV4-1 with TRBJ2-4. There are 15 residues in the CDR3. From germline, CDR1 is MGHRA and CDR2 YSYEKL. This chain's CDR3 is CASSPIALAKNIQYF.

This chain connects TRBV7-9 to TRBJ2-3; the D call from TCRdb, TRBD2, cannot be confirmed without DNA. Germline-derived CDR1 and CDR2 are SEHNR and FQNEAQ (reference sequence). The CDR3 length is 17 residues. The CDR3 spells CASSPPRTSGPTDTQYF.

The chain carries TRBV5-4 and TRBJ2-5. Per germline, CDR1 SGHNT and CDR2 YYREEE (reference sequence). The CDR3 has 13 amino acids. The CDR3 sequence is CASRAGTEETQYF.

The chain links TRBV12-3 or TRBV12-4 to TRBJ2-5; TCRdb gives TRBD1 as the D gene, but with no DNA this cannot be confirmed. The CDR3 contains 12 residues. CDR3 loop: CASSTGEETQYF.

The chain combines TRBV12-3 or TRBV12-4 with TRBJ1-1; with no DNA, the TCRdb D assignment of TRBD1 cannot be verified. The CDR3 consists of 15 residues. Here the CDR3 reads CASRYHLLDGGRAFF.

The J gene is TRBJ1-2, the V gene TRBV28; TCRdb's D call of TRBD1 is untestable without DNA. The CDR3 covers 16 residues. Germline V gives CDR1 MDHEN, CDR2 SYDVKM. This chain's CDR3 is CASSFPRTGMNYGYTF.

V and J are TRBV5-6 and TRBJ2-1; there is no DNA to check the TCRdb D call of TRBD1. Germline CDR1 and CDR2: SGHDT and YYEEEE. The CDR3 is made up of 17 amino acids. This CDR3 is CASSAEGARGIYNEQFF.

The V and J genes are TRBV7-6 and TRBJ1-1. The CDR3 is made up of 13 amino acids. Germline CDR1 is SGHVS and CDR2 is FNYEAQ. CDR3 loop: CASSLFVGTEAFF.

The rearrangement uses TRBV12-3 or TRBV12-4 and TRBJ2-7; there is no DNA to check the TCRdb D call of TRBD2. CDR3 length: 13 amino acids. The CDR3 reads CASSSVAGDEQYF.

The chain joins TRBV4-1 to TRBJ2-7; TCRdb's assignment of TRBD1 cannot be checked, as there is no DNA. From germline, CDR1 is MGHRA and CDR2 YSYEKL. The CDR3 is 14 amino acids. The CDR3 here is CASSQEGDGYEQYF.

CDR3 region: CATQDRGNTEAFF. The chain combines TRBV28 with TRBJ1-1; without DNA, the TCRdb call of TRBD1 cannot be checked. Germline CDR1 is MDHEN and CDR2 is SYDVKM. The CDR3 contains 13 residues. The whole variable domain, remainder taken from reference TRBV28 and TRBJ1-1, is DVKVTQSSRYLVKRTGEKVFLECVQDMDHENMFWYRQDPGLGLRLIYFSYDVKMKEKGDIPEGYSVSREKKERFSLILESASTNQTSMYLCATQDRGNTEAFFGQGTRLTVV.

The chain carries TRBV7-9 and TRBJ1-4. Germline V gene sequence: CDR1 SEHNR, CDR2 FQNEAQ (reference sequence). The CDR3 extends over 17 amino acids. This CDR3 reads CASSLAGPSGVDEKLFF.

The V and J genes are TRBV2 and TRBJ2-7. CDR3 length: 11 residues. In germline, CDR1 is SNHLY, CDR2 FYNNEI. This CDR3 reads CASSEAYEQYF.

V usage is TRBV29-1 and J usage is TRBJ1-1; TCRdb reports TRBD1, a call that lacks DNA to check it against. Germline V CDR1 and CDR2: SQVTM, ANQGSEA. The CDR3 spans 11 residues. The CDR3 sequence: CSVLGAQGAFF.

The J gene is TRBJ2-3, the V gene TRBV28; no DNA is available, so the TRBD2 call from TCRdb remains unchecked. The germline V gene has CDR1 MDHEN and CDR2 SYDVKM. This CDR3 is 15 amino acids long. CDR3: CASSSSGGATDTQYF.

The rearrangement joins TRBV4-1 to TRBJ2-7; with no DNA, the TCRdb D assignment of TRBD2 cannot be verified. Germline V lookup: CDR1 MGHRA, CDR2 YSYEKL. The CDR3 runs 15 residues. The CDR3: CASSQLRDWQYEQYF.

The chain employs TRBV19 and TRBJ2-7; lacking DNA, the TRBD1 call made by TCRdb goes unchecked. The germline CDR1 and CDR2 sequences are LNHDA and SQIVND (reference sequence). The CDR3 has 14 amino acids. CDR3 residues: CASSPGQFFYEQYF.

The gene calls are TRBV20-1 and TRBJ2-7; the D call from TCRdb, TRBD1, cannot be confirmed without DNA. Germline V gives CDR1 DFQATT, CDR2 SNEGSKA (reference sequence). There are 13 residues in the CDR3. CDR3 amino acids: CSARGGLSYEQYF.

J is TRBJ1-5 and V is TRBV12-3 or TRBV12-4. This CDR3 has 13 residues. CDR3: CASSFSVNQPQHF.

This rearrangement joins TRBV29-1 to TRBJ1-3. The CDR3 contains 14 residues. Germline CDR1 SQVTM, CDR2 ANQGSEA. CDR3 region: CSVELMDSGNTIYF.

The rearrangement joins TRBV7-2 to TRBJ2-7; TCRdb reports TRBD2, a call that lacks DNA to check it against. The CDR3 contains 17 residues. The V gene's germline CDR1 is SGHTA and CDR2 FQGNSA. This chain's CDR3 is CASSLVGLAGLYYEQYF. The full variable domain, completed using reference TRBV7-2 and TRBJ2-7, is GAGVSQSPSNKVTEKGKDVELRCDPISGHTALYWYRQSLGQGLEFLIYFQGNSAPDKSGLPSDRFSAERTGGSVSTLTIQRTQQEDSAVYLCASSLVGLAGLYYEQYFGPGTRLTVT.

This chain joins TRBV19 and TRBJ2-7; TCRdb names TRBD1, which stays unverified in the absence of DNA. The CDR3 extends over 14 amino acids. Germline V lookup: CDR1 LNHDA, CDR2 SQIVND (reference sequence). This chain's CDR3 is CASSPGQGTYEQYF.

The V gene is TRBV7-3, the J gene TRBJ2-1; TCRdb's D call of TRBD2 is untestable without DNA. CDR3 length equals 15 residues. Per the germline V gene, CDR1 is SGHTA and CDR2 is FQGTGA. CDR3 protein: CASSPTSGSFNEQFF.